These 18 T cell receptor beta chains were sequenced from one sample in a study of tumor-infiltrating lymphocytes in primary liver carcinoma. From unsorted bulk tissue weighing roughly 17-34 mg, DNA and RNA were co-extracted. The investigators made TCR beta cDNA from 500 ng total RNA, using a constant-region primer. Libraries of TCR beta came from three nested multiplex PCR rounds with slightly modified ARM-PCR. TRBV1-TRBV30 forward primers paired with a C-beta reverse primer drove the first two PCR rounds, ten to eleven cycles each. TCRdb reanalysed the multiplex PCR reads using MiXCR and keeps one entry per CDR3 protein. Of more than 70,000 distinct CDR3 sequences in the sample, roughly 69% were seen once. Sequencing used tumor-adjacent normal liver tissue. The receptors come from a man between 35 and 55 years old with primary liver carcinoma and hepatitis B virus infection.

Notes on this clonotype: The junction does not match germline at one end; this may be a read error. The CDR3 protein is CASRETVGGYTF. CDR3 nucleotides: TGTGCCAGCAGAGAGACAGTAGGAGGCTATACCTTC. The chain uses TRBV6-5 and TRBJ1-2, with a tentative D call TRBD1 (5 bases). Germline values: CDR1 MNHEY, CDR2 SVGAGI. The CDR3 runs 12 residues.

The J gene is TRBJ2-1, the V gene TRBV12-3 or TRBV12-4, with D possibly matching TRBD2 (7 bases). CDR3 length: 13 residues. The V end was cut by 10 bases, the J end by 8 bases, with 18 bases between. The CDR3 DNA sequence: TGTGCCACTAAGGGGGGGGGGGCACATGAGCAGTTCTTC. Translation gives CATKGGGAHEQFF.

About this clonotype: Likely a read error: the CDR3 ends without its conserved phenylalanine or tryptophan. This rearrangement joins TRBV7-9 to TRBJ2-7; D call uncertain. Trimming shortened V by 10 bases and J by 3 bases, and 19 bases separated the two germline ends. CDR1 is SEHNR, CDR2 FQNEAQ, per germline (reference sequence). The CDR3 is 14 amino acids. The CDR3 DNA is TGTGCCAACACCCCGGCAGGAGAAATCTACGAGCAGTACCTC. Translating gives CANTPAGEIYEQYL.

This clonotype was found a few times. A much more abundant neighbour one base away suggests this may be a read error. The chain uses TRBV5-6 and TRBJ2-3, with D perhaps matching TRBD2 (5 bases). Trimming removed 7 bases at V and 2 bases at J, with 17 bases between. This CDR3 is 15 amino acids long. Germline V gives CDR1 SGHDT, CDR2 YYEEEE. The DNA of the CDR3 is TGTGCCAGCGCCCGGGCTAGCAGAAACACAGATACGCAGTATTTT. Translating it yields CASARASRNTDTQYF.

The chain couples TRBV11-2 to TRBJ1-6, with 8 bases matching TRBD1. The junction had 15 bases not matched to a gene; V was cut back by 6 bases and J by 14 bases. This CDR3 comprises 15 residues. Germline assignment: CDR1 SGHAT and CDR2 FQNNGV. The CDR3 region is CASRLTGQGGLSLHF. CDR3 DNA: TGTGCCAGCAGGCTAACCGGACAGGGCGGATTATCCCTCCACTTT. Combining the CDR3 with reference TRBV11-2 and TRBJ1-6 gives the whole variable domain EAGVAQSPRYKIIEKRQSVAFWCNPISGHATLYWYQQILGQGPKLLIQFQNNGVVDDSQLPKDRFSAERLKGVDSTLKIQPAKLEDSAVYLCASRLTGQGGLSLHFGNGTRLTVT.

The V call is TRBV6-5, the J call TRBJ2-7; unclear D gene. V was cut by 2 bases and J by 7 bases, with 12 bases left in between. The CDR3 runs to 13 residues. The germline CDR1 and CDR2 sequences are MNHEY and SVGAGI. The CDR3 DNA sequence: TGTGCCAGCAGTTACGCTAGACCCCATGAGCAGTACTTC. This codes for CASSYARPHEQYF.

A single count supports this clonotype. At one end the junction does not follow the germline gene, possibly because of a read error. The J gene is TRBJ2-7, the V gene TRBV29-1, with TRBD2 as a possible D gene (6 bases). Germline CDR1 SQVTM, CDR2 ANQGSEA. The CDR3 extends over 15 amino acids. The CDR3 sequence: CSVEGEWDGSYEQYF. The DNA for the CDR3 is TGTAGCGTTGAAGGAGAATGGGACGGGAGCTACGAGCAGTACTTC.

This clonotype was observed a handful of times. At one end, the junction sequence differs from germline, possibly due to a read error. The J gene is TRBJ2-3, the V gene TRBV5-1; D ambiguous. This CDR3 is built from 15 residues. CDR1 and CDR2 from the germline V gene are SGHRS and YFSETQ. CDR3 sequence: CASSLASASIDTQYF. Here the CDR3 DNA reads TGCGCCAGCAGCTTGGCCAGCGCCAGCATAGATACGCAGTATTTT.

As to this clonotype: This may be a read error: a much more frequent sequence differs by one nucleotide. The rearrangement uses TRBV11-2 and TRBJ1-2; D possibly corresponds to TRBD1 (5 bases). CDR3 length equals 13 residues. CDR1 is SGHAT and CDR2 is FQNNGV in the germline V gene. CDR3 amino acids: CASTDSFNYGYNF. CDR3 DNA: TGTGCCAGTACCGACAGCTTTAACTATGGCTACAACTTC.

Turning to this clonotype: One end of the junction fails to match germline, which may point to a read error. The chain joins TRBV25-1 to TRBJ2-1; D call uncertain. CDR3 length equals 12 residues. The germline V gene has CDR1 MGHDK and CDR2 SYGVNS. The CDR3 region has the DNA TGTGACAGCAGTGTCGTCTACAATGCGCAGTTCTTC. Protein sequence: CDSSVVYNAQFF. Full variable domain (remainder filled in from reference TRBV25-1 and TRBJ2-1): EADIYQTPRYLVIGTGKKITLECSQTMGHDKMYWYQQDPGMELHLIHYSYGVNSTEKGDLSSESTVSRIRTEHFPLTLESARPSHTSQYLCDSSVVYNAQFFGPGTRLTVL.

As concerns this clonotype: Germline and junction disagree at one end, which may indicate a read error. V is TRBV5-5 and J is TRBJ1-2; D uncertain. The CDR3 loop spans 15 amino acids. Germline assignment: CDR1 SGHKS and CDR2 YYEKEE (reference sequence). The CDR3 sequence: CASSLSGRADYGYPF. CDR3 nucleotide sequence: TGCGCCAGCAGCTTGTCCGGGAGGGCCGACTATGGCTACCCCTTC.

The chain combines TRBV5-1 with TRBJ1-1; D unresolved. This CDR3 contains 15 residues. Germline assignment: CDR1 SGHRS and CDR2 YFSETQ. V was shortened by 2 bases and J by 4 bases, with 15 bases between the two germline ends. For the CDR3, the DNA is TGCGCCAGCAGCTTCAACGGGGATCCGAGCACTGAAGCTTTCTTT. The encoded protein is CASSFNGDPSTEAFF.

This clonotype was detected only a few times. The chain joins TRBV27 to TRBJ2-7; D not resolved. This CDR3 has 14 residues. V was shortened by 5 bases and J by 4 bases, with 15 bases between the two germline ends. Germline loops: CDR1 MNHEY, CDR2 SMNVEV (reference sequence). CDR3 bases: TGTGCCAGCAGTCCGGACCGACCCGAGTACGAGCAGTACTTC. Encoded protein: CASSPDRPEYEQYF.

With regard to this clonotype: This may be a read error, as it is one base from a much larger clone. This chain connects TRBV5-4 to TRBJ2-7; TRBD2 aligns across 9 bases. Trimming removed 6 bases from V and 2 bases from J; junction bases left unmatched: 9. Germline CDR1 is SGHNT and CDR2 is YYREEE (reference sequence). The CDR3 has 15 residues. The CDR3 spells CASNTGGGRAYEQYF. Written as DNA, the CDR3 is TGTGCCAGCAACACCGGGGGCGGGAGGGCCTACGAGCAGTACTTC.

In this sample, this clonotype turned up a few times. The J gene is TRBJ1-2, the V gene TRBV6-6; no firm D call. V was trimmed by 6 bases and J by 5 bases, leaving 22 bases between them. CDR3 length: 16 residues. Germline V gives CDR1 MNHNY, CDR2 SVGAGI (reference sequence). CDR3 sequence (DNA): TGTGCCAGCAGCGAAGGTCCGGCCGGAGGAGGATATGGCTACACCTTC. Translating it yields CASSEGPAGGGYGYTF.

Notes on this clonotype: At one of its ends the junction is not consistent with the germline gene, which may arise from a read error. This sequence joins TRBV5-1 and TRBJ2-1, with TRBD2 identical over 10 bases. The length of the CDR3 is 15 residues. The germline V gene encodes CDR1 SGHRS and CDR2 YFSETQ. The CDR3 coding sequence is TGCGCAAGCAGCTTGGCCATAGCGGGAGGTAACGAGCGGTTCTTC. Amino acids: CASSLAIAGGNERFF.

A remark on this clonotype: The junction departs from the called germline gene at one end, perhaps through a read error. The chain is built from TRBV4-3 and TRBJ2-7; a weak D match, TRBD2 (6 bases). The CDR3 has 15 amino acids. In germline, CDR1 is LGHNA, CDR2 YSLEER. The CDR3 sequence is CASSQERETHYEQYF. CDR3 nucleotide sequence: TGTGCCAGCAGTCAAGAACGGGAGACTCACTACGAGCAGTACTTC.

With respect to this clonotype: A much larger clone is a single base away; this may be a read error. This chain connects TRBV28 to TRBJ2-7; a possible D gene is TRBD1 (6 bases). There are 14 residues in the CDR3. CDR1 is MDHEN, CDR2 SYDVKM, per germline. The V end lost 6 bases, the J end lost 5 bases, and 17 bases lay between the germline ends. Here the CDR3 reads CASRGPGDIHEQYF. The CDR3 nucleotides are TGTGCCAGCAGGGGCCCAGGGGATATCCACGAGCAGTACTTC.